These 16 T cell receptor beta chains came from one sample sequenced in a study of CD8 T cells in Susac syndrome. RNA totalling about 0.45 to 1 ug underwent reverse transcription with random hexamers. Via MiXCR, TCRdb re-called the immunoSEQ multiplex PCR reads, giving one row per CDR3 protein. Of 150,000 to 200,000 distinct CDR3 sequences in the sample, just over 90% were seen once. The sequenced material came from CD4+ T cells from PBMCs. Receptors were obtained from a human donor in good health.

The chain carries TRBV12-3 or TRBV12-4 and TRBJ2-7, with D possibly called TRBD1 or TRBD2 (7 bases each). The V gene lost 6 bases and the J gene lost 6 bases, with 21 bases spanning the gap. This CDR3 is 15 amino acids long. The CDR3 is CASSSGGGGEREQYF. The CDR3 coding sequence is TGTGCCAGCAGCTCAGGGGGAGGGGGAGAACGCGAGCAGTACTTC.

The V and J genes are TRBV3-1 and TRBJ1-5, with D possibly TRBD1 on 5 matching bases. V was cut by 6 bases and J by 7 bases, with 13 bases left in between. This CDR3 spans 13 amino acids. The germline gives CDR1 LGHDT, CDR2 YNNKEL (reference sequence). As DNA, the CDR3 is TGTGCCAGCAGTGCAGGGTTGGGGCAGCCCCAGCATTTT. Its protein product is CASSAGLGQPQHF.

This chain connects TRBV5-1 to TRBJ2-1, with a weak D call TRBD1 (5 bases). In germline, CDR1 is SGHRS, CDR2 YFSETQ. The CDR3 is made up of 13 amino acids. Trimming shortened V by 4 bases and J by 2 bases, and 7 bases separated the two germline ends. The CDR3 DNA sequence: TGCGCCAGCAGCCAGGACACCTACAATGAGCAGTTCTTC. Amino acid sequence: CASSQDTYNEQFF. The full variable domain, rest sourced from reference TRBV5-1 and TRBJ2-1, is KAGVTQTPRYLIKTRGQQVTLSCSPISGHRSVSWYQQTPGQGLQFLFEYFSETQRNKGNFPGRFSGRQFSNSRSEMNVSTLELGDSALYLCASSQDTYNEQFFGPGTRLTVL.

CDR3: CASSPGTGEGQFF. CDR3 bases: TGTGCCAGCTCACCAGGGACGGGAGAGGGGCAGTTCTTC. The chain has TRBV18 and TRBJ2-1; tentative D call: TRBD2 (6 bases). The CDR3 consists of 13 residues. Germline lookup yields CDR1 KGHSH and CDR2 LQKENI. Trimming removed 2 bases from V and 12 bases from J, with 14 bases in between.

The chain is built from TRBV12-3 or TRBV12-4 and TRBJ2-7; D remains unclear. V lost 5 bases and J lost 5, with 10 bases in between. The CDR3 is 12 residues long. The DNA of the CDR3 is TGTGCCAGCAGTCCCCGGTCAGACGAGCAGTACTTC. Translating it yields CASSPRSDEQYF.

The chain carries TRBV20-1 and TRBJ2-5, with D perhaps matching TRBD1 (6 bases). V was trimmed by 5 bases and J by 2 bases, leaving 12 bases between them. Germline lookup yields CDR1 DFQATT and CDR2 SNEGSKA (reference sequence). The CDR3 has 13 residues. The CDR3 DNA reads TGCAGTGCTGCGACAGGACAGCAAGAGACCCAGTACTTC. Translated, it gives CSAATGQQETQYF.

The chain recombines TRBV27 with TRBJ1-6; D remains unclear. The germline V gene has CDR1 MNHEY and CDR2 SMNVEV (reference sequence). Trimming cost V 1 base and J 10 bases, with 17 bases left between them. The CDR3 sequence is 16 residues long. The CDR3 DNA reads TGTGCCAGCAGTTTATATGGGCGGCGACTTGGGTCACCCCTCCACTTT. The encoded protein is CASSLYGRRLGSPLHF.

This sequence joins TRBV15 and TRBJ1-2, with D perhaps matching TRBD1 (5 bases). The CDR3 loop spans 15 amino acids. Trimming took off 3 bases at V and 6 bases at J, with 17 bases between the two ends. Germline-derived CDR1 and CDR2 are LNHNV and YYDKDF (reference sequence). The CDR3 loop reads CATSSPGGAVNGYTF. The DNA for the CDR3 is TGTGCCACCAGCAGTCCCGGGGGAGCAGTTAATGGCTACACCTTC.

The chain links TRBV6-5 to TRBJ1-2, with 8 bases that match TRBD1. The CDR3 spans 14 residues. Germline CDR1 is MNHEY and CDR2 is SVGAGI. Losses at the gene ends were 7 bases for V and 4 bases for J; bases not matched to a gene: 8. The CDR3 coding sequence is TGTGCCAGCACCCGTCAGGGGGCTGGCTATGGCTACACCTTC. It yields the protein CASTRQGAGYGYTF.

The chain recombines TRBV2 with TRBJ1-6; D is unresolved. Trimming left V 8 bases short and J 10 bases short, with 12 bases between. CDR1 SNHLY and CDR2 FYNNEI come from the germline V gene. The CDR3 sequence is 12 residues long. For the CDR3, the DNA is TGTGCCAGCGGACTATTTACCTCACCCCTCCACTTT. It encodes CASGLFTSPLHF.

This rearrangement joins TRBV14 to TRBJ2-1; 8 nucleotides agree with TRBD1. Germline V gene lookup returns CDR1 SGHDN and CDR2 FVKESK. The CDR3 totals 16 residues. V trimming: 5 bases; J trimming: 1 base; junction bases outside the gene matches: 7. This CDR3 is CASSYPGTGSYNEQFF. The CDR3 DNA follows: TGTGCCAGCAGCTACCCCGGGACAGGATCCTACAATGAGCAGTTCTTC. The full variable domain, rest sourced from reference TRBV14 and TRBJ2-1, is EAGVTQFPSHSVIEKGQTVTLRCDPISGHDNLYWYRRVMGKEIKFLLHFVKESKQDESGMPNNRFLAERTGGTYSTLKVQPAELEDSGVYFCASSYPGTGSYNEQFFGPGTRLTVL.

The chain is built from TRBV2 and TRBJ2-4, with TRBD1 identical over 8 bases. J gave up 1 base and V 3 bases, and 5 bases lay outside the gene matches. The CDR3 consists of 16 residues. Germline V gene data show CDR1 as SNHLY and CDR2 as FYNNEI. For the CDR3, the DNA is TGTGCCAGCAGTGAGGACAGGGTCATGGCCAAAAACATTCAGTACTTC. Its protein is CASSEDRVMAKNIQYF. Based on the CDR3 plus reference TRBV2 and TRBJ2-4, the full variable domain is EPEVTQTPSHQVTQMGQEVILRCVPISNHLYFYWYRQILGQKVEFLVSFYNNEISEKSEIFDDQFSVERPDGSNFTLKIRSTKLEDSAMYFCASSEDRVMAKNIQYFGAGTRLSVL.

The chain uses TRBV12-3 or TRBV12-4 and TRBJ1-2; D gene ambiguous. V was trimmed by 2 bases and J by 7 bases, leaving 8 bases between them. The CDR3 consists of 12 residues. Written as DNA, the CDR3 is TGTGCCAGCAGTTTATCCGCGGTTGGCTACACCTTC. Residues: CASSLSAVGYTF.

V usage is TRBV5-1 and J usage is TRBJ2-5; TRBD2 might be the D (6 bases). V lost 2 bases and J 5 bases, leaving 13 bases between the germline ends. Germline V gene sequence: CDR1 SGHRS, CDR2 YFSETQ. CDR3 length: 14 residues. DNA of the CDR3: TGCGCCAGCAGCTTCTCGGCGGGGCTGGAGACCCAGTACTTC. Protein: CASSFSAGLETQYF.

The CDR3 region is CASSSTVYGYTF. The CDR3 bases are TGTGCCAGCAGCTCGACGGTCTATGGCTACACCTTC. V is TRBV7-9 and J is TRBJ1-2; D is uncertain. The V gene's germline CDR1 is SEHNR and CDR2 FQNEAQ (reference sequence). The length of the CDR3 is 12 residues. The germline V and J ends were trimmed by 4 bases and 4 bases, with 7 bases remaining between them.

The genes are TRBV19 and TRBJ1-2, with 7 bases that match TRBD1. Unmatched junction bases numbered 12, after V lost 7 bases and J lost 4 bases. CDR1 is LNHDA and CDR2 is SQIVND in the germline V gene (reference sequence). The length of the CDR3 is 15 residues. The CDR3 sequence is CASKDRDRSSYGYTF. In DNA, the CDR3 is TGTGCCAGTAAAGACCGGGACAGATCTTCCTATGGCTACACCTTC. The entire variable domain, with the rest obtained from reference TRBV19 and TRBJ1-2, is as follows: DGGITQSPKYLFRKEGQNVTLSCEQNLNHDAMYWYRQDPGQGLRLIYYSQIVNDFQKGDIAEGYSVSREKKESFPLTVTSAQKNPTAFYLCASKDRDRSSYGYTFGSGTRLTVV.